This T cell receptor beta chain was documented in a study of neurological immune-mediated disorders. Time point of the sample: longitudinal time-point 3. The authors made cDNA by 5'RACE with 10-nucleotide random UMIs. MiXCR, run by TCRdb on the 5' RACE reads, gives a single entry per CDR3 protein. The data hold about 49,000 distinct CDR3 sequences, with roughly 7.7% observed a single time. CDR3 size: 16 residues. The germline V gene has CDR1 MNHEY and CDR2 SVGEGT. V lost 8 bases to trimming and J lost 1 base; unmatched junction nucleotides: 10. Study-wide results and limits: HTLV-1-associated myelopathy showed the most TCR clonal expansion; multiple sclerosis the least, below healthy controls.

There are many counts of this clonotype. Its antigen is still unknown. This chain joins TRBV6-2 or TRBV6-3 and TRBJ2-5; 10 nucleotides agree with TRBD2. This clonotype originated in a woman aged 35 to 49 in good health. Sequenced material: PBMCs. The CDR3 protein is CASGLEAGGLQETQYF. DNA for the CDR3: TGTGCCAGCGGTCTTGAAGCGGGAGGGCTCCAAGAGACCCAGTACTTC.